This TCR beta chain was observed in a study of identical twins. About this clonotype itself: Antigen unknown.

Broader study findings: Researchers reported weaker excess twin sharing in beta out-of-frame sequences. It was possible that invariant MAIT and iNKT cells partly confounded the zero-insertion analyses.

This CDR3 contains 15 residues. Deletions cut 4 bases from V and 1 base from J, with 14 bases between. In germline, CDR1 is SGHRS, CDR2 YFSETQ. A universal primer site arose from template switching, and cDNA bore unique molecular identifiers. TCRdb reprocessed the 5' RACE reads with MiXCR, giving one entry per CDR3 protein. The data hold roughly 1.6 million distinct CDR3 sequences, with around 33% observed a single time. This chain joins TRBV5-1 and TRBJ2-5, with D perhaps TRBD1 (6 bases). This clonotype originated in a newborn girl in good health. Sequencing used cord blood. The chain's CDR3 is CASSDQTGPQETQYF. For the CDR3, the DNA is TGCGCCAGCAGCGATCAGACAGGACCCCAAGAGACCCAGTACTTC.